Given below is one TCR beta chain in context. As yet, its antigen is unknown. The sample holds other DNA sequences that translate to the same CDR3. This record comes from a study of shared clonotypes between healthy human individuals. Overall study context: Three plates each covered CD4 naive and memory; CD8 naive two, CD8 memory one. General study points: Some naive CD4 clonotypes, around 4.7%, turned up in common across several donors.

Between the trimmed V and J ends, which lost 0 bases and 0 bases, there was a span of 5 bases. Germline CDR1 is SGHNT and CDR2 is YYREEE (reference sequence). CDR3 length: 14 amino acids. Every subset had its genomic DNA shared out evenly among several immunoSEQ plates. TCRdb's copy holds only in-frame clones and misses some; the assay was immunoSEQ multiplex PCR. The repertoire holds millions of clones, with around 90% as singletons. This chain connects TRBV5-4 to TRBJ2-3; no reliable D call. Material for sequencing was naive CD4+ T cells sorted from blood. Subset denoted: CD45RA+ positively selected. This clonotype was obtained from a man younger than 35 in good health. CDR3: CASSLDRSTDTQYF. CDR3 in DNA: TGTGCCAGCAGCTTGGATCGTAGCACAGATACGCAGTATTTT.